This TCR beta chain was documented in a study of OX40 agonist ivuxolimab in advanced cancers. Background on the study: The mean age was roughly 60 years, ranging from roughly 23 to 80, with 82.7% of participants male. Study-level points and caveats: Among some nonresponders, normalized T-cell clonal expansion was also low. At 0.1 to 3.0 mg/kg, clonal expansion of CD4+ and CD8+ blood T cells had occurred by week 6. There were, on average, more expanded clones in CD8+ T cells than in CD4+.

Here immunoSEQ multiplex PCR was the method, and the copy in TCRdb shows in-frame clones only, minus some. The sample has about 62,000 clones; 79% are singletons. Comments on this clone: The antigen remains unidentified.

This sample comprised CD4+ or CD8+ T cells sorted from blood, obtained in a trial of the OX40 agonist ivuxolimab. This TCR derives from an adult with an advanced solid tumor such as melanoma, head and neck, liver or kidney cancer.

The CDR3 loop is CATNLGQEEKLFF. The CDR3 DNA follows: TGTGCCACGAACCTGGGACAGGAGGAAAAACTGTTTTTT. The rearrangement uses TRBV15 and TRBJ1-4; 8 bases match TRBD1. J gave up 8 bases and V 9 bases, and 8 bases lay outside the gene matches. CDR1 is LNHNV, CDR2 YYDKDF, per germline (reference sequence). The CDR3 sequence is 13 residues long.